This is a list of T cell receptor beta chains from one sample in a study of T cell changes during pregnancy in multiple sclerosis. The data were produced by immunoSEQ multiplex PCR, yet TCRdb's version contains in-frame clones alone and is incomplete. The sample lists about 40,000 clones, around nine tenths occurring once. This sample comprised peripheral blood, obtained in the first trimester of pregnancy. These receptors came from a female donor in good health, enrolled as a control in a pregnancy study. Each CDR3 is given with its conserved first and last residue. The D gene is left open where the match is weak. Clone sizes are given selectively: once, few, many, or a class where the clone is expanded.

D | J | size | V | DNA | CDR3
- | TRBJ1-1 | - | TRBV27 | TGTGCCAGCAGTTTATCGCTTCGGGGAGGTCACACTGAAGCTTTCTTT | CASSLSLRGGHTEAFF
TRBD1 | TRBJ2-7 | - | TRBV5-1 | TGCGCCAGCTCGGACAGGCCCCACGAGCAGTACTTC | CASSDRPHEQYF
TRBD1 | TRBJ2-5 | - | TRBV6-5 | TGTGCCAGCAGAAGGGGACAGAACCAAGAGACCCAGTACTTC | CASRRGQNQETQYF
- | TRBJ1-4 | - | TRBV6-5 | TGTGCCAGCAGGGTGGGCACTAATGAAAAACTGTTTTTT | CASRVGTNEKLFF
- | TRBJ2-1 | - | TRBV5-6 | TGTGCCAGCACGGACTGGCCCTCGGACAATGAGCAGTTCTTC | CASTDWPSDNEQFF
- | TRBJ1-1 | - | TRBV6-5 | TGTGCCAGCAGTTACGCCCAGGTACATGACACTGAAGCTTTCTTT | CASSYAQVHDTEAFF
TRBD1 | TRBJ1-1 | - | TRBV6-5 | TGTGCCAGCAGTTACCTAGCAGGGGGCGCAGCTGAAGCTTTCTTT | CASSYLAGGAAEAFF
TRBD2 | TRBJ2-5 | - | TRBV5-1 | TGCGCCAGCCTAGCGGCCGGGAGGGGCCAAGAGACCCAGTACTTC | CASLAAGRGQETQYF
- | TRBJ2-7 | few | TRBV18 | TGTGCCAGCTCACCGGTCAGGAACTACGAGCAGTACTTC | CASSPVRNYEQYF
- | TRBJ2-5 | - | TRBV7-6 | TGTGCCAGCAGCCATGCAGGGGAACTCCAAGAGACCCAGTACTTC | CASSHAGELQETQYF
- | TRBJ1-2 | once | TRBV21-1 | TGTGCCAGCAGCCTAGGCGGTTACATGATCTATGGCTACACCTTC | CASSLGGYMIYGYTF
- | TRBJ2-6 | - | TRBV6-4 | TGTGCCAGCAGTGACTCGACATCAGGGGAAGGGGCCAACGTCCTGACTTTC | CASSDSTSGEGANVLTF
- | TRBJ2-7 | - | TRBV6-1 | TGTGCCAGCAGTTGGACAGATTACGAGCAGTACTTC | CASSWTDYEQYF
- | TRBJ2-7 | - | TRBV27 | TGTGCCAGCAGTTGGGTTGGGCGGCGGGACTCCTACGAGCAGTACTTC | CASSWVGRRDSYEQYF
- | TRBJ1-3 | - | TRBV4-1 | TGCGCCAACCCCCCGGGGAGGAGCTCTGGAAACACCATATATTTT | CANPPGRSSGNTIYF
TRBD2 | TRBJ2-1 | - | TRBV5-1 | TGCGCCAGCAGCTGGGGACTAGTTAGTGAGGGAGGCGGGCAGTTCTTC | CASSWGLVSEGGGQFF
TRBD2 | TRBJ2-1 | - | TRBV7-9 | TGTGCCAGCAGCCCCGGAAGCGGGAGTCACAATGAGCAGTTCTTC | CASSPGSGSHNEQFF
TRBD2 | TRBJ2-3 | - | TRBV9 | TGTGCCAGCAGCGGACTAGCGGGGGGGAATTCGGATACGCAGTATTTT | CASSGLAGGNSDTQYF
- | TRBJ2-6 | - | TRBV6-4 | TGTGCCAGCAGTGACTCGGAGGCAGGTGGGGCCAACGTCCTGACTTTC | CASSDSEAGGANVLTF
TRBD1 | TRBJ1-5 | - | TRBV29-1 | TGCAGCGTGGGGACAGGGGTAGGTCAGCCCCAGCATTTT | CSVGTGVGQPQHF
- | TRBJ2-3 | - | TRBV2 | TGTGCCAGCAGGAGCGCGGGGTTCACAGATACGCAGTATTTT | CASRSAGFTDTQYF
TRBD1 | TRBJ2-5 | - | TRBV7-7 | TGTGCTAGCGGCGTCGGACAGGGAGGCGAGACCCAGTACTTC | CASGVGQGGETQYF
TRBD2 | TRBJ2-2 | - | TRBV2 | TGTGCCAGCAGTGATCCGCGGGAGTATCACCCCGGGGAGCTGTTTTTT | CASSDPREYHPGELFF
TRBD2 | TRBJ2-7 | - | TRBV9 | TGTGCCAGCAGCGTAGAGAGCGGGGAGCCGAGGTACGAGCAGTACTTC | CASSVESGEPRYEQYF
TRBD2 | TRBJ2-1 | once | TRBV4-2 | TGTGCCAGCAGCCAAGATGGACTAGCGGGAGACAATGAGCAGTTCTTC | CASSQDGLAGDNEQFF
TRBD1 | TRBJ2-7 | - | TRBV5-4 | TGTGCCAGCAGCTCACTCAGACAGGGGAAACAGTACTTC | CASSSLRQGKQYF
TRBD2 | TRBJ2-3 | - | TRBV2 | TGTGCCAGCAGGCGACTAGCGGGGGGCTTTAACACAGATACGCAGTATTTT | CASRRLAGGFNTDTQYF
TRBD1 | TRBJ2-1 | - | TRBV5-1 | TGCGCCAGCAGCTTGTATGCAGGGGGCTCCTACAATGAGCAGTTCTTC | CASSLYAGGSYNEQFF
TRBD1 | TRBJ1-2 | - | TRBV9 | TGTGCCAGCAGCGGACGACAGGGGGCAAATGGCTACACCTTC | CASSGRQGANGYTF
- | TRBJ1-3 | - | TRBV7-4 | TGTGCCAGCAGCTTAGGGCGGACGGAAGCGGGTTTCTCTGGAAACACCATATATTTT | CASSLGRTEAGFSGNTIYF
- | TRBJ1-2 | - | TRBV5-1 | TGCGCCAGCAGCGACCGTTCTACCGGGGGTTATGGCTACACCTTC | CASSDRSTGGYGYTF
- | TRBJ2-7 | - | TRBV10-2 | TGCGCCAGCTCACTCGTTAATACAGGGAAGAGCGAGCAGTACTTC | CASSLVNTGKSEQYF
- | TRBJ1-1 | - | TRBV5-1 | TGCGCCAGCAGCTTGTTCGGGGGGTGGAACACTGAAGCTTTCTTT | CASSLFGGWNTEAFF
- | TRBJ2-3 | - | TRBV7-3 | TGTGCCAGCAGCGACTCAGGACTGACAGATACGCAGTATTTT | CASSDSGLTDTQYF
TRBD2 | TRBJ2-7 | - | TRBV11-2 | TGTGCCAGCAGCTCCGGTAGAGGCGGGAGGGCCGAGGAGCAGTACTTC | CASSSGRGGRAEEQYF
TRBD1 | TRBJ1-6 | - | TRBV6-5 | TGTGCCAGCAGCAGGACAGGGGGACATTCACCCCTCCACTTT | CASSRTGGHSPLHF
- | TRBJ2-3 | - | TRBV13 | TGTGCCAGCAGCTCAAAGAGGGATACGCAGTATTTT | CASSSKRDTQYF
TRBD1 | TRBJ2-3 | - | TRBV18 | TGTGCCAGCTCACCACTCCCGACAGGGAACACAGATACGCAGTATTTT | CASSPLPTGNTDTQYF
- | TRBJ2-2 | once | TRBV18 | TGTGCCAGCTCACCTCGACTAGCAGGGGACACCGGGGAGCTGTTTTTT | CASSPRLAGDTGELFF
- | TRBJ2-1 | - | TRBV14 | TGTGCCAGCAGCCTCCTAGCAACTGGCTACAATGAGCAGTTCTTC | CASSLLATGYNEQFF